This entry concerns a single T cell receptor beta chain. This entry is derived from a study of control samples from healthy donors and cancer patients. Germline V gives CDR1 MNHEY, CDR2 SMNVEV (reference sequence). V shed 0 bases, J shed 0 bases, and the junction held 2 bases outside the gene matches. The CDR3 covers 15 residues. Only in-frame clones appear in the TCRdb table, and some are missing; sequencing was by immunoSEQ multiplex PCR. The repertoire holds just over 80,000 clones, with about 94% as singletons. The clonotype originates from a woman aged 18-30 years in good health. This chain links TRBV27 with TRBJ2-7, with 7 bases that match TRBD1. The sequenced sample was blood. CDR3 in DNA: TGTGCCAGCAGTTTATCGGGACAGAGCTCCTACGAGCAGTACTTC. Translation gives CASSLSGQSSYEQYF.